The next 21 T cell receptor beta chains were all read from a single sample in a study of T cell responses to AZD1222 COVID-19 vaccine. Assay: immunoSEQ multiplex PCR; the TCRdb copy retains only in-frame clones and omits some. This table has 100,000 to 150,000 clones, under 85% appearing once. Here the sequenced sample was peripheral blood, taken on day 0 of AZD1222 vaccination. The receptors derive from an adult in good health.

This chain links TRBV10-3 with TRBJ2-5; no firm D call. The CDR3 extends over 13 amino acids. V shed 2 bases and J shed 5 bases, with 9 bases lying between them. CDR1 is ENHRY, CDR2 SYGVKD, per germline. The CDR3 DNA sequence: TGTGCCATCAGTGAGGACGGCGCGGAGACCCAGTACTTC. Its protein product is CAISEDGAETQYF.

The chain links TRBV6-5 to TRBJ2-7, with D tentatively TRBD1 or TRBD2 (6 bases each). Germline V gene sequence: CDR1 MNHEY, CDR2 SVGAGI. The CDR3 length is 15 residues. Trimming removed 6 bases from V and 6 bases from J, with 21 bases in between. Written as DNA, the CDR3 is TGTGCCAGCAGCCTCCAAACAGGGAGGCGTTTCGAGCAGTACTTC. This encodes CASSLQTGRRFEQYF.

The V and J genes are TRBV19 and TRBJ1-5; 9 nucleotides line up with TRBD1. The trim removed 8 bases at V and 2 bases at J, leaving 7 bases unmatched. CDR3 length equals 15 residues. The V gene's germline CDR1 is LNHDA and CDR2 SQIVND (reference sequence). CDR3 DNA sequence: TGTGCCAGTTCGAGACAGGGGGGAGGCAATCAGCCCCAGCATTTT. It is translated as CASSRQGGGNQPQHF.

This chain uses TRBV24-1 with TRBJ1-5, with 8 bases lining up with TRBD1. The trim removed 8 bases at V and 1 base at J, leaving 6 bases unmatched. CDR3 length equals 15 residues. Looked up from germline, CDR1 is KGHDR and CDR2 is SFDVKD. The CDR3 DNA sequence: TGTGCCACCATGCCCGGGACAGGCAGCAATCAGCCCCAGCATTTT. It is translated as CATMPGTGSNQPQHF.

The rearrangement joins TRBV3-1 (or the pseudogene TRBV3-2) to TRBJ2-1; no clear D gene. The CDR3 runs 12 residues. Germline CDR1 and CDR2: LGHDT and YNNKEL (reference sequence). Between the trimmed V and J ends, which lost 2 bases and 6 bases, there was a span of 5 bases. DNA of the CDR3: TGTGCCAGCAGCCAATACGGCAATGAGCAGTTCTTC. Translated, it gives CASSQYGNEQFF.

The gene calls are TRBV5-1 and TRBJ1-4, with 9 bases that match TRBD1. The V segment lost 4 bases and the J segment 4 bases; nucleotides outside the gene matches: 5. Per the germline V gene, CDR1 is SGHRS and CDR2 is YFSETQ. CDR3 length: 15 residues. The CDR3 DNA reads TGCGCCAGCAGCACCGGGACAGGGCTTAATGAAAAACTGTTTTTT. Its translation is CASSTGTGLNEKLFF. Based on the CDR3 plus reference TRBV5-1 and TRBJ1-4, the full variable domain is KAGVTQTPRYLIKTRGQQVTLSCSPISGHRSVSWYQQTPGQGLQFLFEYFSETQRNKGNFPGRFSGRQFSNSRSEMNVSTLELGDSALYLCASSTGTGLNEKLFFGSGTQLSVL.

The V call is TRBV28, the J call TRBJ2-7; 8 bases are a match to TRBD2. Germline V CDR1 and CDR2: MDHEN, SYDVKM. Trimming cost V 8 bases and J 4 bases; bases outside gene matches: 7. This CDR3 is 13 amino acids long. The CDR3 DNA reads TGTGCCAGCCGGGGGGGATATGGATACGAGCAGTACTTC. Protein product: CASRGGYGYEQYF.

This chain uses TRBV11-3 with TRBJ2-7, with a possible D match to TRBD1 (6 bases). Germline-derived CDR1 and CDR2 are SGHNT and YENEEA. The length of the CDR3 is 15 residues. V was shortened by 7 bases and J by 4 bases, with 20 bases between the two germline ends. The CDR3 coding sequence is TGTGCCAGCATCGCCAGGGGTCCCCGGAGGTACGAGCAGTACTTC. This sequence encodes CASIARGPRRYEQYF. Full variable domain (missing parts from reference TRBV11-3 and TRBJ2-7): EAGVVQSPRYKIIEKKQPVAFWCNPISGHNTLYWYLQNLGQGPELLIRYENEEAVDDSQLPKDRFSAERLKGVDSTLKIQPAELGDSAVYLCASIARGPRRYEQYFGPGTRLTVT.

This chain uses TRBV5-1 with TRBJ2-7; the D gene is possibly TRBD1 (6 bases). Per germline, CDR1 SGHRS and CDR2 YFSETQ. V lost 4 bases and J lost 2, with 16 bases in between. The CDR3 covers 15 residues. CDR3 in amino acids: CASSVNRAPTYEQYF. Here the CDR3 DNA reads TGCGCCAGCAGCGTGAACAGGGCCCCTACCTACGAGCAGTACTTC.

CDR3 protein: CASSPGTNSGNTIYF. The DNA of the CDR3 is TGTGCCAGCAGCCCTGGGACAAACTCTGGAAACACCATATATTTT. The rearrangement joins TRBV11-3 to TRBJ1-3; tentatively, D is TRBD1 (6 bases). Germline values: CDR1 SGHNT, CDR2 YENEEA. Trimming took off 5 bases at V and 0 bases at J, with 11 bases between the two ends. The CDR3 extends over 15 amino acids. Filled out from reference TRBV11-3 and TRBJ1-3, the complete variable domain reads EAGVVQSPRYKIIEKKQPVAFWCNPISGHNTLYWYLQNLGQGPELLIRYENEEAVDDSQLPKDRFSAERLKGVDSTLKIQPAELGDSAVYLCASSPGTNSGNTIYFGEGSWLTVV.

The chain carries TRBV7-9 and TRBJ1-5; D unresolved. Deletions cut 4 bases from V and 6 bases from J, with 16 bases between. The CDR3 length is 15 residues. Germline V gene lookup returns CDR1 SEHNR and CDR2 FQNEAQ (reference sequence). The DNA of the CDR3 is TGTGCCAGCAGCTCGTCAGGTGAGATAGGTCAGCCCCAGCATTTT. It codes for CASSSSGEIGQPQHF.

The chain combines TRBV12-3 or TRBV12-4 with TRBJ2-1; D unclear. V was trimmed by 10 bases and J by 9 bases, leaving 16 bases between them. This CDR3 spans 12 amino acids. Here the CDR3 DNA reads TGTGCCATACTACATCGGTCCCCTGAGCAGTTCTTC. This translates into CAILHRSPEQFF.

This clone occurred once. V usage is TRBV9 and J usage is TRBJ1-3, with 7 bases aligning to TRBD1. V dropped 0 bases and J dropped 0; count of bases not matched to a gene: 3. Germline loops: CDR1 SGDLS, CDR2 YYNGEE. CDR3 length: 16 amino acids. The CDR3 is CASSVGGTVSGNTIYF. The CDR3 DNA follows: TGTGCCAGCAGCGTAGGGGGGACAGTCTCTGGAAACACCATATATTTT.

J is TRBJ1-2 and V is TRBV28; D is uncertain. Germline CDR1 reads MDHEN; CDR2 reads SYDVKM. This CDR3 has 11 residues. V lost 10 bases, J lost 6 bases, and 12 bases lay in between. CDR3 in DNA: TGTGCCACTCGTTATGGGGATGGCTACACCTTC. Translation: CATRYGDGYTF.

V usage is TRBV28 and J usage is TRBJ1-5; perhaps TRBD1 as D (6 bases). Trimming pared 6 bases from V and 5 bases from J, leaving 14 bases between. This CDR3 comprises 14 residues. The V gene's germline CDR1 is MDHEN and CDR2 SYDVKM. DNA for the CDR3: TGTGCCAGCAGCCCCGGGACACCTTATCAGCCCCAGCATTTT. It translates to CASSPGTPYQPQHF.

The V gene is TRBV4-2, the J gene TRBJ1-6; TRBD1 matches at 8 bases. The germline CDR1 and CDR2 sequences are LGHNA and YNFKEQ. The CDR3 loop spans 15 amino acids. V shed 4 bases and J 7 bases; nucleotides not matched to a gene: 6. The CDR3 loop reads CASSPNRDRNSPLHF. The CDR3 region has the DNA TGTGCCAGCAGCCCAAACCGGGACAGGAATTCACCCCTCCACTTT.

V usage is TRBV28 and J usage is TRBJ1-5; 7 positions agree with TRBD1. This CDR3 comprises 15 residues. Looked up from germline, CDR1 is MDHEN and CDR2 is SYDVKM. The ends lost 3 bases at V and 4 bases at J; junction bases unmatched: 6. The CDR3 loop reads CASSLATGVNQPQHF. The CDR3 DNA is TGTGCCAGCAGTTTGGCCACAGGGGTAAATCAGCCCCAGCATTTT.

The chain carries TRBV5-1 and TRBJ2-2, with D possibly matching TRBD2 (6 bases). CDR1 is SGHRS, CDR2 YFSETQ, per germline. Trimming took off 2 bases at V and 4 bases at J, with 9 bases between the two ends. This CDR3 spans 14 amino acids. As DNA, the CDR3 is TGCGCCAGCAGCTTTTGGAGGGCCACCGGGGAGCTGTTTTTT. Its protein product is CASSFWRATGELFF.

This clone was seen more than once but under ten times. The chain uses TRBV28 and TRBJ2-7; a weak D match, TRBD2 (6 bases). Looked up from germline, CDR1 is MDHEN and CDR2 is SYDVKM. The V end was cut by 2 bases, the J end by 5 bases, with 10 bases between. The CDR3 sequence is 13 residues long. This CDR3 reads CASSLGREDEQYF. CDR3 DNA sequence: TGTGCCAGCAGTTTAGGCAGGGAGGACGAGCAGTACTTC.

The CDR3 sequence: CASSEAGYGYTF. DNA of the CDR3: TGTGCCAGCAGTGAGGCGGGGTATGGCTACACCTTC. This rearrangement joins TRBV25-1 to TRBJ1-2; D uncertain. The CDR3 has 12 amino acids. Trimming took 3 bases from V and 5 from J, leaving 7 bases between them. Germline V gives CDR1 MGHDK, CDR2 SYGVNS.

The rearrangement uses TRBV2 and TRBJ2-1, with 9 bases that match TRBD1. Germline V gene sequence: CDR1 SNHLY, CDR2 FYNNEI. Trimming removed 4 bases from V and 8 bases from J; junction bases left unmatched: 6. This CDR3 has 14 residues. CDR3 DNA sequence: TGTGCCAGCAGTGTGACAGGGGGTAAAGATGAGCAGTTCTTC. As protein: CASSVTGGKDEQFF.